The T cell receptor beta chain under discussion was sequenced for a study of blood T cell repertoires in COVID-19. Study in general: Sites in the United States, Italy and Spain provided acute and convalescent COVID-19 samples. The analysed material was cDNA or gDNA that came from T cells, B-cell-depleted T cells, or PBMCs.

Trimming took 0 bases from V and 0 from J, leaving 11 bases between them. The CDR3 sequence is 16 residues long. From germline, CDR1 is SGHRS and CDR2 YFSETQ. Authors' methods: Nucleated cell counts were estimated from reference gene primer amplification. Profiling relied on immunoSEQ multiplex PCR, and the TCRdb table lists in-frame clones only, not all of them. V and J calls and clone size are given by that table; D and trimming were obtained from the DNA. This repertoire shows 60,000 or so clones, about 85% found once; its top ten account for about 9.4%. The source of this sequence is a human donor with acute or convalescent COVID-19. The donor label of this sample is uncertain. The sample was peripheral blood. The chain links TRBV5-1 to TRBJ2-3; possible D gene TRBD2, 6 bases. The CDR3 sequence: CASSLAYSGSTDTQYF. In DNA, the CDR3 is TGCGCCAGCAGCTTGGCTTACAGCGGGAGCACAGATACGCAGTATTTT.